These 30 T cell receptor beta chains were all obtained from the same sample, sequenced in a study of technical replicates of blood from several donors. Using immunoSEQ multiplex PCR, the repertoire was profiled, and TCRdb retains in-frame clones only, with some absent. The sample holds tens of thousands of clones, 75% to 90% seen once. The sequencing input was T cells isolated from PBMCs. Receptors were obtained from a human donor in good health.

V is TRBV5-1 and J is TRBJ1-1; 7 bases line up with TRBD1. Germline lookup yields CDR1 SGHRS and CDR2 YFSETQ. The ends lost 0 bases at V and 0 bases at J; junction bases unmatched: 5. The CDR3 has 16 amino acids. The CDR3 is CASSLGAGGMNTEAFF. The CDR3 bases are TGCGCCAGCAGCTTGGGTGCAGGGGGGATGAACACTGAAGCTTTCTTT.

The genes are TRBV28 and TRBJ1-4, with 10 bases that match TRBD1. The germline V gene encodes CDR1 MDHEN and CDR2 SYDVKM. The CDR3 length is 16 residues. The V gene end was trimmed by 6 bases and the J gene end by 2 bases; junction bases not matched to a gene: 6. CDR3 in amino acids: CASSQGTGATNEKLFF. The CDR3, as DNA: TGTGCCAGCAGCCAGGGGACAGGGGCTACTAATGAAAAACTGTTTTTT.

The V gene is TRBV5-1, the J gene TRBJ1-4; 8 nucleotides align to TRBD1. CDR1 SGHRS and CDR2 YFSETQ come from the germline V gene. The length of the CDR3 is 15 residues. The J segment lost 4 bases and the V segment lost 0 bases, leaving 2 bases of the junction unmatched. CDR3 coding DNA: TGCGCCAGCAGCTTGGATGGACAGGGTAATGAAAAACTGTTTTTT. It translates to CASSLDGQGNEKLFF. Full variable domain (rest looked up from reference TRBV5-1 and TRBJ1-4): KAGVTQTPRYLIKTRGQQVTLSCSPISGHRSVSWYQQTPGQGLQFLFEYFSETQRNKGNFPGRFSGRQFSNSRSEMNVSTLELGDSALYLCASSLDGQGNEKLFFGSGTQLSVL.

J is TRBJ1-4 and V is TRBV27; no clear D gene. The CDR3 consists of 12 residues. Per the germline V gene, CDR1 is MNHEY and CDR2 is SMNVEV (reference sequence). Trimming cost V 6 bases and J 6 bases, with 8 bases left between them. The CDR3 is CASRQRDEKLFF. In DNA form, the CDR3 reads TGTGCCAGCAGGCAACGGGATGAAAAACTGTTTTTT.

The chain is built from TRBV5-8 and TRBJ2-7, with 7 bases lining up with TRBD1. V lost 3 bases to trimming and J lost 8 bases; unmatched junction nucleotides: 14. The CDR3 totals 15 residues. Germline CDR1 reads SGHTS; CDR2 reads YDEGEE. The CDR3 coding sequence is TGTGCCAGCAGCTCTGGACAGGTCTTGGGTAACAAGCAGTACTTC. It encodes CASSSGQVLGNKQYF.

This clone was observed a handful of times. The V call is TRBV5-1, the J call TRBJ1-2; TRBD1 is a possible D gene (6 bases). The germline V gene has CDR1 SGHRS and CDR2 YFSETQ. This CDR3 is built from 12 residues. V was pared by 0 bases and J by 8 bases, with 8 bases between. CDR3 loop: CASSLGQDGYTF. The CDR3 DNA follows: TGCGCCAGCAGCTTGGGACAGGACGGCTACACCTTC.

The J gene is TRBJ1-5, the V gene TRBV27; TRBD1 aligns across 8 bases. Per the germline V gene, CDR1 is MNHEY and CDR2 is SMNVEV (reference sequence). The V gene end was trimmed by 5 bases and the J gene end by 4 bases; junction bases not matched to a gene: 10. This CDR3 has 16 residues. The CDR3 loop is CASSLAGQGGNQPQHF. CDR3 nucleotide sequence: TGTGCCAGCAGTCTCGCAGGACAGGGAGGGAATCAGCCCCAGCATTTT.

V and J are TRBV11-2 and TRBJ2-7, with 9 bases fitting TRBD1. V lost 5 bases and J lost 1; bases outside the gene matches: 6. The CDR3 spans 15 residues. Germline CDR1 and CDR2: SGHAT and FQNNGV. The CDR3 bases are TGTGCCAGCAGCCGCCCCGGGACAGGGTCCTACGAGCAGTACTTC. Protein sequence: CASSRPGTGSYEQYF.

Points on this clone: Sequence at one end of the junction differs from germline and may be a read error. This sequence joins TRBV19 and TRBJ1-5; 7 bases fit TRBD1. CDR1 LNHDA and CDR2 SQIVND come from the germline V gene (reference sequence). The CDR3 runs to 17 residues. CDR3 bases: TGTGCCAGTAGTCTAGAGACAGGGACCCCGGCCAGTCAGCCCCAGCATTTT. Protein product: CASSLETGTPASQPQHF.

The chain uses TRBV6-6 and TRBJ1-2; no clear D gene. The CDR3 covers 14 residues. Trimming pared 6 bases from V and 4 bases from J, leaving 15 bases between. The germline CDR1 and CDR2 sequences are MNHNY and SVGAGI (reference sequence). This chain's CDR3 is CASRLDISAYGYTF. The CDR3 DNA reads TGTGCCAGCAGACTCGACATCTCAGCCTATGGCTACACCTTC.

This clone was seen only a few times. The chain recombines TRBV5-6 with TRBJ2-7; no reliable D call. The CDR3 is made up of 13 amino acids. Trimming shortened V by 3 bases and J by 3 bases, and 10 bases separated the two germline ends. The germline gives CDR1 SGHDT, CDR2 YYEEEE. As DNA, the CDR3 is TGTGCCAGCAGCTCTCTCCCAGACTACGAGCAGTACTTC. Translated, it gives CASSSLPDYEQYF.

The CDR3 sequence: CASSPPGVEAFF. As DNA, the CDR3 is TGTGCCAGCTCACCCCCGGGGGTTGAAGCTTTCTTT. The V gene is TRBV18, the J gene TRBJ1-1; possible D gene TRBD1, 5 bases. Germline V CDR1 and CDR2: KGHSH, LQKENI. The V end was cut by 3 bases, the J end by 7 bases, with 9 bases between. This CDR3 region has 12 residues.

This CDR3 reads CASSLSRTGGPYGYTF. DNA for the CDR3: TGTGCCAGCAGTTTATCCCGGACAGGAGGTCCCTATGGCTACACCTTC. The J gene is TRBJ1-2, the V gene TRBV28; 7 bases map to TRBD1. The CDR3 extends over 16 amino acids. The trim removed 1 base at V and 4 bases at J, leaving 9 bases unmatched. In germline, CDR1 is MDHEN, CDR2 SYDVKM.

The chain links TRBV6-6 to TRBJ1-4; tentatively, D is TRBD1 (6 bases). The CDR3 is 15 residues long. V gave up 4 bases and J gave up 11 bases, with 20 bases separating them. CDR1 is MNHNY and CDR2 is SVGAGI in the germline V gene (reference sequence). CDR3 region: CASSSFGQWEGKLFF. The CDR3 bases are TGTGCCAGCAGTTCCTTTGGACAGTGGGAGGGGAAACTGTTTTTT.

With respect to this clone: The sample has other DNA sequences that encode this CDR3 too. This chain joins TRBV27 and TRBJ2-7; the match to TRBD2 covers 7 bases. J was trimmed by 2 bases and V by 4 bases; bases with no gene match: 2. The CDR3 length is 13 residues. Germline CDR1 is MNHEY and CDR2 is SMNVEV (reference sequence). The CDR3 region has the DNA TGTGCCAGCAGTTCCGGGACTACCTACGAGCAGTACTTC. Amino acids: CASSSGTTYEQYF.

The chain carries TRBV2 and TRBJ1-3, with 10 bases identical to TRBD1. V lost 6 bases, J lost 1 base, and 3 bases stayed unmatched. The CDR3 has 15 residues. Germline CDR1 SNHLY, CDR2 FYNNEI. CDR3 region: CASRRTGGSGNTIYF. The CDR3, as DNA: TGTGCCAGCAGACGGACAGGGGGTTCTGGAAACACCATATATTTT.

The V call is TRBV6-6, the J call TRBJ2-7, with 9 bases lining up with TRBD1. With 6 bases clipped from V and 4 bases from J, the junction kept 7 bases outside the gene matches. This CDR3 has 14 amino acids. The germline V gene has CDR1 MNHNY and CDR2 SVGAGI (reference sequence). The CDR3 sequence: CASSPGTGMYEQYF. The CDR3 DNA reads TGTGCCAGCAGCCCCGGGACAGGGATGTACGAGCAGTACTTC.

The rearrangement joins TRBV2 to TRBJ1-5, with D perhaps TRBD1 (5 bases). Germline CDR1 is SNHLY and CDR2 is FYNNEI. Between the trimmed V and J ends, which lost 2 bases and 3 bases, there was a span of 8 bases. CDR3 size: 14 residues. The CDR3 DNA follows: TGTGCCAGCAGTGAACACAGGAACAATCAGCCCCAGCATTTT. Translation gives CASSEHRNNQPQHF.

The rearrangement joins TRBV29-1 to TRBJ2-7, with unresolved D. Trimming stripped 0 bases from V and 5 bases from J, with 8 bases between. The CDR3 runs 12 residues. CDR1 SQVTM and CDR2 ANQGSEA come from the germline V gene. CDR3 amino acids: CSVEEKQDEQYF. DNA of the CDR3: TGCAGCGTTGAAGAGAAGCAAGACGAGCAGTACTTC.

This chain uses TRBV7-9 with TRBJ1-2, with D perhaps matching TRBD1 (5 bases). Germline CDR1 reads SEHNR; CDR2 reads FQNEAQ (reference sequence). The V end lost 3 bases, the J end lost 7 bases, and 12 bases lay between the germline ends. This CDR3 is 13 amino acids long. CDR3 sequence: CASSLPGGTGYTF. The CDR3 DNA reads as TGTGCCAGCAGCTTGCCCGGGGGGACTGGCTACACCTTC.

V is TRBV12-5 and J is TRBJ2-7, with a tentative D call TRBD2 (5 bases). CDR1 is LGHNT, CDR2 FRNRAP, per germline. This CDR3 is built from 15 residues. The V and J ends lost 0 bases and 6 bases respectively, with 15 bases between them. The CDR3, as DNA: TGTGCTAGTGGTTTGGTATCCTCCGGGGTTAGCGAGCAGTACTTC. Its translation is CASGLVSSGVSEQYF.

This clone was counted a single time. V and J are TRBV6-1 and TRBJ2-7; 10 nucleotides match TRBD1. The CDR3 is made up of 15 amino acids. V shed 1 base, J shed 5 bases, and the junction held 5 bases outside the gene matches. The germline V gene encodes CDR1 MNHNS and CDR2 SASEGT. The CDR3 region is CASSEGRTGGNEQYF. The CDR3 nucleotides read TGTGCCAGCAGTGAAGGCCGGACAGGGGGAAACGAGCAGTACTTC.

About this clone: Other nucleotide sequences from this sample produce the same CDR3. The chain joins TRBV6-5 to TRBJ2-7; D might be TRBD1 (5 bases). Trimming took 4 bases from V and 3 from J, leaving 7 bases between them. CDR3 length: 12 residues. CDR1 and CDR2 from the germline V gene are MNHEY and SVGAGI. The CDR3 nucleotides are TGTGCCAGCAGTTTAGACAGCTACGAGCAGTACTTC. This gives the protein CASSLDSYEQYF.

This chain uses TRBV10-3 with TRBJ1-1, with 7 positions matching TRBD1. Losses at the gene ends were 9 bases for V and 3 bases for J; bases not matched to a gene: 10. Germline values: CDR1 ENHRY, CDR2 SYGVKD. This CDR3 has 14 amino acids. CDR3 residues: CAIQGQGEDTEAFF. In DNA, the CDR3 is TGTGCCATTCAAGGGCAGGGGGAGGACACTGAAGCTTTCTTT.

CDR3 nucleotide sequence: TGTGCCAGTAGCGGGAGGATAGATACGCAGTATTTT. Its protein is CASSGRIDTQYF. The chain carries TRBV19 and TRBJ2-3; TRBD2 matches 7 bases. This CDR3 spans 12 amino acids. V trimming: 6 bases; J trimming: 5 bases; junction bases outside the gene matches: 2. Germline V gene data show CDR1 as LNHDA and CDR2 as SQIVND (reference sequence).

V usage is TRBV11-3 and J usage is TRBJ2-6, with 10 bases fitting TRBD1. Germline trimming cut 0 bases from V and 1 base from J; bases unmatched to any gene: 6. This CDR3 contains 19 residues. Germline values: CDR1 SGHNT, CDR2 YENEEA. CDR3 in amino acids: CASSLEWGQGQSGANVLTF. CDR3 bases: TGTGCCAGCAGCTTAGAATGGGGACAGGGGCAATCTGGGGCCAACGTCCTGACTTTC.

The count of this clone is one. In DNA form, the CDR3 reads TGTGCCAGCAGTCGACAGGGCCCCTACGAGCAGTACTTC. Translation gives CASSRQGPYEQYF. This chain links TRBV6-1 with TRBJ2-7; 7 bases match TRBD1. CDR3 length equals 13 residues. Trimming at V came to 5 bases and at J to 2 bases, leaving 3 bases not matched to a gene. Germline V lookup: CDR1 MNHNS, CDR2 SASEGT.

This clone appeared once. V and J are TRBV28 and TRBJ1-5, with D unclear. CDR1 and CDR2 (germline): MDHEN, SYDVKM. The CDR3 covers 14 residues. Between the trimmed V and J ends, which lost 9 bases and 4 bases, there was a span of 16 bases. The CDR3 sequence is CASLSIGWNQPQHF. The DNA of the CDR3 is TGTGCCAGTCTTTCAATCGGGTGGAATCAGCCCCAGCATTTT.

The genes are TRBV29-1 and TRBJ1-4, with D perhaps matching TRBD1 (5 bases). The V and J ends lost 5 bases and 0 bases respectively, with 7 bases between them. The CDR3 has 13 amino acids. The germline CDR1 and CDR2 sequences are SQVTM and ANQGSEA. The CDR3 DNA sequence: TGCAGCGTTTTAGGGGCAACTAATGAAAAACTGTTTTTT. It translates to CSVLGATNEKLFF.

Here the CDR3 reads CASTKMGGYTEAFF. The CDR3 bases are TGTGCCAGCACCAAAATGGGGGGTTACACTGAAGCTTTCTTT. This chain joins TRBV5-5 and TRBJ1-1; tentative D call: TRBD1 (5 bases). The CDR3 sequence is 14 residues long. Trimming stripped 6 bases from V and 3 bases from J, with 15 bases between. Germline V gene sequence: CDR1 SGHKS, CDR2 YYEKEE (reference sequence). The variable domain in full, completed from reference TRBV5-5 and TRBJ1-1, reads DAGVTQSPTHLIKTRGQQVTLRCSPISGHKSVSWYQQVLGQGPQFIFQYYEKEERGRGNFPDRFSARQFPNYSSELNVNALLLGDSALYLCASTKMGGYTEAFFGQGTRLTVV.